Described below is a single T cell receptor beta chain sequence and its context. Its target is unknown. Germline values: CDR1 MNHEY, CDR2 SMNVEV (reference sequence). This CDR3 comprises 15 residues. V lost 5 bases and J 3 bases, leaving 17 bases between the germline ends. Regions amplified from RNA transcripts were the TCR beta CDR3 regions. First-round RT-PCR with HTBI primers amplified the TCR CDR3 region. Each CDR3 protein is one row after TCRdb ran MiXCR on the multiplex PCR reads. Of around 400,000 distinct CDR3 sequences in the sample, approximately 14% were seen once. This sample stems from a study of T cells in Graves' hyperthyroidism and ophthalmopathy. Study information: Before treatment of any kind, peripheral blood was taken at initial diagnosis. Overall study results and limits: A model of 13 V-J features distinguished ophthalmopathy from stable hyperthyroidism. Appearing also in blood were most of the thyroid clonotypes expanded above 0.001.

Diagnoses used clinical symptoms, serum thyroxine and TRAb, thyroid ultrasound and orbital computed tomography. The chain is built from TRBV27 and TRBJ2-7, with D possibly matching TRBD1 (5 bases). This sequence originates from a woman between 18 and 29 years old with Graves' hyperthyroidism that later progressed to Graves' ophthalmopathy. The sample taken for sequencing was blood. The CDR3 DNA follows: TGTGCCAGCAGTCCCGAGGTGGGCAGGGTCTACGAGCAGTACTTC. As protein: CASSPEVGRVYEQYF.